This is a list of T cell receptor beta chains from one sample in a study of monozygotic twins with cystic fibrosis. The assay was immunoSEQ multiplex PCR, and TCRdb's table has in-frame clones only and misses some. The data show around 20,000 clones, about 90% seen once. Sequencing used blood. The source of these receptors is a girl aged 2 to 10 with cystic fibrosis. CDR3s include the opening cysteine and the closing phenylalanine or tryptophan. D genes are given only for firm matches. Clone size is given for some rows only: seen once, a few or many times, or a class if the clone is expanded.

D	V	J	size	DNA	CDR3
.	TRBV2	TRBJ1-2	.	TGTGCCAGCAGAACAGTTAACTATGGCTACACCTTC	CASRTVNYGYTF
.	TRBV2	TRBJ2-2	.	TGTGCCAGCAGTTCCGGGTCTTTGGGGGAAGGCGGGGAGCTGTTTTTT	CASSSGSLGEGGELFF
TRBD1	TRBV10-3	TRBJ1-5	few	TGTGCTACCAGGGCAGGGGGCTACAATCAGCCCCAGCATTTT	CATRAGGYNQPQHF
.	TRBV5-1	TRBJ1-1	.	TGCGCCAGCAGCTTGTACCCTGGGACAACCACTGAAGCTTTCTTT	CASSLYPGTTTEAFF
.	TRBV6-5	TRBJ1-2	.	TGTGCCAGCAGTTACGGGACTTTCTATGGCTACACCTTC	CASSYGTFYGYTF
.	TRBV29-1	TRBJ2-7	.	TGCAGCGTTGAAGACCCTTGCCCATACGAGCAGTACTTC	CSVEDPCPYEQYF
.	TRBV10-3	TRBJ2-3	once	TGTGCCATCAGGGACGAATATGGAGATACGCAGTATTTT	CAIRDEYGDTQYF
TRBD2	TRBV9	TRBJ2-5	.	TGTGCCAGCAGCTCCGGGACTAGCGGGAGAGGGGAGACCCAGTACTTC	CASSSGTSGRGETQYF
TRBD1	TRBV19	TRBJ1-1	.	TGTGCCAGTTTAGACCTTAAGGATCCCCCAACGACAGGGCATAACACTGAAGCTTTCTTT	CASLDLKDPPTTGHNTEAFF
.	TRBV4-1	TRBJ2-7	few	TGCGCCAGCAGCCAAGAACTAGCACGAACCTACGAGCAGTACTTC	CASSQELARTYEQYF
.	TRBV4-3	TRBJ2-5	.	TGCGCCAGCAGCCAAGGATCCCAAGAGACCCAGTACTTC	CASSQGSQETQYF
.	TRBV30	TRBJ1-3	.	TGTGCCTGGGACAGAGCTTCTGGAAACACCATATATTTT	CAWDRASGNTIYF
TRBD2	TRBV7-3	TRBJ2-3	.	TGTGCCAGCAGCCAAAGCGGGAGTCAAGTAACAGATACGCAGTATTTT	CASSQSGSQVTDTQYF
TRBD2	TRBV10-3	TRBJ2-7	.	TGTGCCATCAGAGACACTCGGGGGGGTTCCTACGAGCAGTACTTC	CAIRDTRGGSYEQYF
.	TRBV19	TRBJ2-1	.	TGTGCCAGTAGTATAGGCCCAGCCTACAATGAGCAGTTCTTC	CASSIGPAYNEQFF
TRBD1	TRBV2	TRBJ2-7	.	TGTGCCAGCAGTGAAGGGACAGGCTACGAGCAGTACTTC	CASSEGTGYEQYF
TRBD2	TRBV15	TRBJ2-2	.	TGTGCCACCAGCAGAGTCCGTCTAGCGGGAGATATTGGCGGGGAGCTGTTTTTT	CATSRVRLAGDIGGELFF
.	TRBV11-2	TRBJ1-1	.	TGTGCCAGCAGCTTAGGTGGGGGGATCGGTGAAGCTTTCTTT	CASSLGGGIGEAFF
.	TRBV30	TRBJ2-7	.	TGTGCCTGGAGTGTACGGCAGGGAGCGCGCGAGCAGTACTTC	CAWSVRQGAREQYF
.	TRBV5-1	TRBJ2-3	.	TGCGCCAGCAGCTTGAACGGGCCGATTTCCTTTAGCACAGATACGCAGTATTTT	CASSLNGPISFSTDTQYF
.	TRBV27	TRBJ1-2	.	TGTGCCAGCAGTGACCAGGGGAGCCTTCTTGGCTACACCTTC	CASSDQGSLLGYTF
.	TRBV29-1	TRBJ2-5	.	TGCAGCGTGAGGTGGGGGACATCTCCCGCGGAGACCCAGTACTTC	CSVRWGTSPAETQYF
.	TRBV19	TRBJ1-1	.	TGTGCCAGTAGTATCCCGGGACGGCTGAACACTGAAGCTTTCTTT	CASSIPGRLNTEAFF
.	TRBV28	TRBJ2-2	.	TGTGCCAGCAGTTTAGTTGGGGTCTACACCGGGGAGCTGTTTTTT	CASSLVGVYTGELFF
.	TRBV14	TRBJ1-3	.	TGTGCCAGCAGCCAAGCGAAGGATTTGAGGGGGTCTGGAAACACCATATATTTT	CASSQAKDLRGSGNTIYF
TRBD2	TRBV4-3	TRBJ2-1	.	TGCGCCAGCAGCTCTCTAGCGGGGCCAGACAATGAGCAGTTCTTC	CASSSLAGPDNEQFF